This passage covers 5 T cell receptor beta chains from one sample sequenced in a study of CD8 T cells in ankylosing spondylitis. Antigens of these TCRs are unknown. Study-level findings and limits: A motif of fewer than ten highly homologous TCR beta variants was seen as apparently characteristic of ankylosing spondylitis blood.

TCRdb itself ran the 5' RACE reads through MiXCR, one entry per CDR3 protein. The table records 200,000 to 250,000 distinct CDR3 sequences, around 16% of them present only once. Sequenced: blood, either unsorted or a sorted T cell fraction (not recorded which). The receptors stem from a male donor with ankylosing spondylitis.

This clonotype was recorded at least ten times. This chain's CDR3 is CASSLGGEAFF. CDR3 nucleotides: TGTGCCAGCAGTCTCGGGGGGGAGGCTTTCTTT. This rearrangement joins TRBV12-3 or TRBV12-4 to TRBJ1-1, with D possibly matching TRBD1 (5 bases). This CDR3 contains 11 residues. Trimming shortened V by 5 bases and J by 11 bases, and 12 bases separated the two germline ends.

In this sample, this clonotype turned up a few times. The chain joins TRBV6-1 to TRBJ2-3; the D is unclear. The germline V gene encodes CDR1 MNHNS and CDR2 SASEGT. This CDR3 has 13 residues. The V end lost 5 bases, the J end lost 2 bases, and 8 bases lay between the germline ends. The CDR3 DNA is TGTGCCAGCAGTCGCTTCCTCACAGATACGCAGTATTTT. Translation: CASSRFLTDTQYF.

The V call is TRBV4-1, the J call TRBJ1-2; 12 nucleotides match TRBD1. Unmatched junction bases numbered 15, after V lost 4 bases and J lost 3 bases. The germline gives CDR1 MGHRA, CDR2 YSYEKL. The CDR3 runs 19 residues. CDR3 sequence reads: CASSPASGTGGARHYGYTF. The CDR3 DNA is TGCGCCAGCAGCCCCGCGAGCGGGACAGGGGGCGCACGGCACTATGGCTACACCTTC.

The chain has TRBV10-3 and TRBJ1-2; a weak D match, TRBD1 (5 bases). The CDR3 loop spans 11 amino acids. V lost 10 bases to trimming and J lost 4 bases, with 10 bases between them. CDR1 is ENHRY and CDR2 is SYGVKD in the germline V gene. For the CDR3, the DNA is TGTGCCAATCAGGGTGGCTATGGCTACACCTTC. Its translation is CANQGGYGYTF.

This clonotype was observed a handful of times. The V gene is TRBV5-5, the J gene TRBJ2-3, with D unclear. V was cut by 2 bases and J by 2 bases, with 12 bases left in between. The CDR3 is 15 residues long. CDR1 is SGHKS and CDR2 is YYEKEE in the germline V gene (reference sequence). The CDR3 DNA reads as TGTGCCAGCAGCTTTATAGGGCACCCCACAGATACGCAGTATTTT. Amino acid sequence: CASSFIGHPTDTQYF.